The 27 T cell receptor beta chains below were found in one sample sequenced in a study of neurological immune-mediated disorders. One entry per CDR3 protein, called by TCRdb with MiXCR from the 5' RACE reads. The sample includes about 120,000 distinct CDR3 sequences, more than 2.5% of them seen just once. Sample: PBMCs. Receptors originate from a woman aged 25 to 39 with multiple sclerosis.

The chain recombines TRBV20-1 with TRBJ2-2; no definite D call. Trimming took off 3 bases at V and 9 bases at J, with 14 bases between the two ends. This CDR3 contains 13 residues. Germline CDR1 is DFQATT and CDR2 is SNEGSKA (reference sequence). DNA of the CDR3: TGCAGTGCTAGCGGGCCTTCAAGCAGGGAGCTGTTTTTT. Translation: CSASGPSSRELFF.

This clonotype was found many times. This chain joins TRBV4-3 and TRBJ2-1; 9 bases fit TRBD2. J gave up 5 bases and V 1 base, and 6 bases lay outside the gene matches. This CDR3 contains 16 residues. Germline CDR1 and CDR2: LGHNA and YSLEER. CDR3 amino acids: CASSQVSRGGDNEQFF. Here the CDR3 DNA reads TGCGCCAGCAGCCAAGTGTCTCGCGGGGGGGACAATGAGCAGTTCTTC.

This clonotype was seen repeatedly, ten times or more. The rearrangement joins TRBV7-9 to TRBJ1-1; D is undetermined. Germline-derived CDR1 and CDR2 are SEHNR and FQNEAQ (reference sequence). V lost 4 bases to trimming and J lost 0 bases, with 15 bases between them. This CDR3 has 16 amino acids. CDR3 region: CASSSASETMNTEAFF. DNA for the CDR3: TGTGCCAGCAGCTCCGCCTCGGAGACGATGAACACTGAAGCTTTCTTT.

This clonotype appeared many times. The chain carries TRBV7-2 and TRBJ1-1; D is ambiguous. This CDR3 has 14 amino acids. Trimming cost V 3 bases and J 0 bases, with 8 bases left between them. Germline V lookup: CDR1 SGHTA, CDR2 FQGNSA. CDR3 in amino acids: CASSFLAVNTEAFF. The CDR3 bases are TGTGCCAGCAGCTTTCTCGCGGTGAACACTGAAGCTTTCTTT.

This clonotype was observed at least ten times. The V and J genes are TRBV29-1 and TRBJ1-2; D ambiguous. The CDR3 contains 11 residues. Germline-derived CDR1 and CDR2 are SQVTM and ANQGSEA. Deletions cut 6 bases from V and 6 bases from J, with 11 bases between. The CDR3 here is CSVRWGDGYTF. The CDR3 DNA follows: TGCAGCGTCCGCTGGGGAGATGGCTACACCTTC.

This clonotype was seen ten or more times. The V call is TRBV20-1, the J call TRBJ2-7; 7 nucleotides match TRBD2. The trim removed 6 bases at V and 4 bases at J, leaving 12 bases unmatched. Germline V gene sequence: CDR1 DFQATT, CDR2 SNEGSKA (reference sequence). The CDR3 has 14 residues. In DNA, the CDR3 is TGCAGTGCGAAACCCGGGACTAAGATATACGAGCAGTACTTC. Encoded protein: CSAKPGTKIYEQYF.

This clonotype was seen many times. The rearrangement uses TRBV14 and TRBJ2-7; unclear D gene. Germline CDR1 is SGHDN and CDR2 is FVKESK. Trimming cost V 7 bases and J 2 bases, with 9 bases left between them. The CDR3 extends over 12 amino acids. The CDR3 loop reads CASNGHTYEQYF. CDR3 nucleotides: TGTGCCAGCAATGGGCATACCTACGAGCAGTACTTC.

This clonotype was seen repeatedly, ten times or more. The chain has TRBV6-5 and TRBJ2-3; D possibly matches TRBD1 or TRBD2 (6 bases each). The germline V gene encodes CDR1 MNHEY and CDR2 SVGAGI. The CDR3 totals 14 residues. Trimming shortened V by 3 bases and J by 6 bases, and 13 bases separated the two germline ends. The CDR3 DNA reads as TGTGCCAGCAGTTATGGCGGAGGGGGGGATACGCAGTATTTT. Encoded protein: CASSYGGGGDTQYF.

Ten or more counts support this clonotype. CDR3 loop: CSFAQPGDEQYF. The CDR3 nucleotides are TGCAGCTTCGCCCAACCCGGGGACGAGCAGTACTTC. The J gene is TRBJ2-7, the V gene TRBV29-1; a possible D gene is TRBD2 (5 bases). The germline V and J ends were trimmed by 8 bases and 5 bases, with 16 bases remaining between them. CDR3 size: 12 residues. Germline CDR1 SQVTM, CDR2 ANQGSEA.

This clonotype was seen a handful of times. The chain employs TRBV12-3 or TRBV12-4 and TRBJ2-2; D tentatively reads TRBD1 or TRBD2 (7 bases each). There are 16 residues in the CDR3. With 6 bases removed from V and 6 bases from J, the gap between germline ends came to 20 bases. This CDR3 is CASSLGGGGFSGELFF. CDR3 DNA sequence: TGTGCCAGCAGCCTGGGAGGGGGCGGTTTTTCCGGGGAGCTGTTTTTT.

In its sample, this clonotype was seen many times. The chain combines TRBV20-1 with TRBJ1-5, with D unclear. V lost 3 bases and J 2 bases, leaving 11 bases between the germline ends. The CDR3 contains 14 residues. The germline gives CDR1 DFQATT, CDR2 SNEGSKA (reference sequence). The CDR3 reads CSARRFPGNQPQHF. CDR3 bases: TGCAGTGCTAGGCGATTCCCCGGCAATCAGCCCCAGCATTTT.

Concerning this clonotype itself: This may come from a read error, since a much larger clone is one base off. The CDR3 sequence: CVGKERERAGELFF. In DNA form, the CDR3 reads TGTGTCGGAAAAGAGCGGGAGAGGGCCGGGGAGCTGTTTTTT. The chain combines TRBV7-9 with TRBJ2-2, with TRBD2 identical over 8 bases. The germline CDR1 and CDR2 sequences are SEHNR and FQNEAQ (reference sequence). This CDR3 region has 14 residues.

The chain recombines TRBV6-1 with TRBJ1-5; no firm D call. CDR3 length: 17 residues. The ends were cut back, 7 bases at V and 5 bases at J, with 24 bases in the middle. The germline V gene has CDR1 MNHNS and CDR2 SASEGT. The chain's CDR3 is CASNPGLTVDRDQPQHF. The CDR3 region has the DNA TGTGCCAGCAATCCAGGCCTGACCGTAGATAGGGATCAGCCCCAGCATTTT.

There are many counts of this clonotype. The chain links TRBV4-1 to TRBJ2-1; no clear D gene. CDR1 is MGHRA and CDR2 is YSYEKL in the germline V gene. The length of the CDR3 is 16 residues. V shed 5 bases and J shed 0 bases, with 14 bases lying between them. The CDR3 bases are TGCGCCAGCAGCGCTGTCAATCTCGTCTCCTACAATGAGCAGTTCTTC. It yields the protein CASSAVNLVSYNEQFF.

This clonotype was counted many times. This rearrangement joins TRBV5-1 to TRBJ2-2, with D hard to call. Trimming removed 5 bases from V and 1 base from J, with 9 bases in between. This CDR3 has 14 residues. Germline CDR1 and CDR2: SGHRS and YFSETQ. For the CDR3, the DNA is TGCGCCAGCAGGTCGGCCCAGAACACCGGGGAGCTGTTTTTT. Its translation is CASRSAQNTGELFF.

This clonotype appeared a few times. This clone may be a read error of a much larger clone one base away. The V call is TRBV14, the J call TRBJ2-5; D is unresolved. CDR1 and CDR2 (germline): SGHDN, FVKESK. CDR3 length equals 13 residues. Here the CDR3 DNA reads TGTGCCAACAGCCAAGAAAATCAAGAGACCCAGTACTTC. Translating it yields CANSQENQETQYF.

In its sample, this clonotype was seen many times. The DNA for the CDR3 is TGCAGTGCTAGATCCGTTAGTGGGGGAGGTAACTACAATGAGCAGTTCTTC. Translated, it gives CSARSVSGGGNYNEQFF. The J gene is TRBJ2-1, the V gene TRBV20-1; perhaps TRBD2 as D (6 bases). Germline CDR1 and CDR2: DFQATT and SNEGSKA (reference sequence). CDR3 length: 17 amino acids. Trimming removed 2 bases at V and 3 bases at J, with 20 bases between.

This clonotype turned up a few times. V is TRBV7-6 and J is TRBJ2-7, with 9 positions matching TRBD1. Trimming at V came to 5 bases and at J to 3 bases, leaving 8 bases not matched to a gene. The CDR3 runs to 15 residues. CDR1 SGHVS and CDR2 FNYEAQ come from the germline V gene. CDR3 residues: CASSIRVGQGYEQYF. CDR3 bases: TGTGCCAGCAGCATTAGGGTGGGACAGGGCTACGAGCAGTACTTC.

This clonotype has ten or more counts. J is TRBJ2-1 and V is TRBV5-1; D remains unclear. Trimming cost V 4 bases and J 2 bases, with 13 bases left between them. Germline V gene lookup returns CDR1 SGHRS and CDR2 YFSETQ. The CDR3 runs to 15 residues. The DNA for the CDR3 is TGCGCCAGCAGCCCGCTAAATAACGCCTACAATGAGCAGTTCTTC. This sequence encodes CASSPLNNAYNEQFF.

This clonotype was found many times. J is TRBJ2-1 and V is TRBV20-1; 13 positions agree with TRBD2. The CDR3 loop spans 16 amino acids. Germline V gene sequence: CDR1 DFQATT, CDR2 SNEGSKA (reference sequence). Trimming took 0 bases from V and 9 from J; bases not matched to a gene: 8. The CDR3 coding sequence is TGCAGTGCTAGAGAACTAGCGGGAGGGTTAGTCGGTGAGCAGTTCTTC. Translating it yields CSARELAGGLVGEQFF.

This clonotype has ten or more counts. V is TRBV20-1 and J is TRBJ2-5, with D hard to call. This CDR3 has 11 amino acids. Between the trimmed V and J ends, which lost 6 bases and 0 bases, there was a span of 5 bases. The germline CDR1 and CDR2 sequences are DFQATT and SNEGSKA (reference sequence). As DNA, the CDR3 is TGCAGTGCACCGTACCAAGAGACCCAGTACTTC. Encoded protein: CSAPYQETQYF.

This clonotype was observed many times. This sequence joins TRBV5-6 and TRBJ2-5, with a possible D match to TRBD1 (6 bases). V was pared by 4 bases and J by 5 bases, with 15 bases between. This CDR3 is 14 amino acids long. Germline values: CDR1 SGHDT, CDR2 YYEEEE. The chain's CDR3 is CASSRGWGPETQYF. The CDR3 DNA follows: TGTGCCAGCAGCCGGGGCTGGGGGCCTGAGACCCAGTACTTC.

In its sample, this clonotype was seen many times. The chain employs TRBV7-6 and TRBJ1-4, with a tentative D call TRBD1 (6 bases). Germline CDR1 and CDR2: SGHVS and FNYEAQ. V was cut by 5 bases and J by 0 bases, with 10 bases left in between. The CDR3 length is 15 residues. The CDR3 DNA sequence: TGTGCCAGCAGCCTGGGGGCAGCAACTAATGAAAAACTGTTTTTT. This translates into CASSLGAATNEKLFF. Full variable domain (missing parts from reference TRBV7-6 and TRBJ1-4): GAGVSQSPRYKVTKRGQDVALRCDPISGHVSLYWYRQALGQGPEFLTYFNYEAQQDKSGLPNDRFSAERPEGSISTLTIQRTEQRDSAMYRCASSLGAATNEKLFFGSGTQLSVL.

In this sample, this clonotype turned up many times. This sequence joins TRBV5-6 and TRBJ2-3; D perhaps matches TRBD1 (6 bases). Germline assignment: CDR1 SGHDT and CDR2 YYEEEE. This CDR3 region has 15 residues. V shed 2 bases and J shed 3 bases, with 13 bases lying between them. Written as DNA, the CDR3 is TGTGCCAGCAGCTTCAGGACAGAGAATACAGATACGCAGTATTTT. Translated: CASSFRTENTDTQYF.

The sample holds many counts of this clonotype. This rearrangement joins TRBV5-1 to TRBJ2-7, with D unresolved. V lost 4 bases to trimming and J lost 4 bases, with 12 bases between them. Germline V gene data show CDR1 as SGHRS and CDR2 as YFSETQ. The CDR3 has 13 amino acids. DNA of the CDR3: TGCGCCAGCAGCCTACTCGACAAATACGAGCAGTACTTC. As protein: CASSLLDKYEQYF.

This clonotype was recorded at least ten times. The CDR3 DNA follows: TGTGCCAGCTCCCAACAGGGAAGGAATCAGCCCCAGCATTTT. It codes for CASSQQGRNQPQHF. The rearrangement uses TRBV18 and TRBJ1-5; tentative D call: TRBD1 (6 bases). Trimming took off 6 bases at V and 4 bases at J, with 13 bases between the two ends. CDR3 length: 14 amino acids. Germline lookup yields CDR1 KGHSH and CDR2 LQKENI.

This clonotype came up many times. This chain connects TRBV5-1 to TRBJ2-7, with D tentatively TRBD2 (6 bases). The CDR3 is made up of 13 amino acids. Per the germline V gene, CDR1 is SGHRS and CDR2 is YFSETQ. Deletions cut 4 bases from V and 3 bases from J, with 11 bases between. CDR3 in DNA: TGCGCCAGCAGCGGGGGGATTGGCTACGAGCAGTACTTC. Its protein product is CASSGGIGYEQYF.